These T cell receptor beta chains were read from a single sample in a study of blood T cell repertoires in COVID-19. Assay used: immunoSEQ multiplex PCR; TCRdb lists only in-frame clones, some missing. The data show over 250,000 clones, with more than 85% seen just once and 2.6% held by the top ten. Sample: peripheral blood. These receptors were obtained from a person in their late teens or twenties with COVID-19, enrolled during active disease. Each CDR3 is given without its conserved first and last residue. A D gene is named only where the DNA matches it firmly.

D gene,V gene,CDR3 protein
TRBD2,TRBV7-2,ASSLTSGSYEQY
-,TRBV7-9,ASSFLQGSTDTQY
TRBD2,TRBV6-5,ASSYSRLAGNYEQY
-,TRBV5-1,ASSLDRNGNTIY
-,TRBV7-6,ASSAPAGALTDTQY
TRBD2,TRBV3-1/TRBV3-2,ASSQELELAGETQY
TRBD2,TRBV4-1,ASSHFIFEGTSGRETQY
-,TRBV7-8,ASSLEGWGLINQPQH
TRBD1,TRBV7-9,ASSSLNGQGHQGYT
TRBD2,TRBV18,ASSPHRLAANTDTQY
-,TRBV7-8,ASSLIGGDITDTQY
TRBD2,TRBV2,ASSGLAVSYNEQF
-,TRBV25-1,ASSEDGRGYEQY
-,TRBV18,ASSPPGAGQETQY
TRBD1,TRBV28,ASSSPGQGGEKLF
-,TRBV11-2,ASSSSDTFSGNTIY
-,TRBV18,ASSPPKRTATNEKLF
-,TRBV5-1,ASSLEASAGETQY
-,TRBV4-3,ASSPHVRFENTGELF
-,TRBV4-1,ASSQDELAKNIQY
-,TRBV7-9,ASTLNSGNTIY
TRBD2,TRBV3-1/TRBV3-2,ASSQLRLAGRETQY
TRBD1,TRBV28,ASSQYSDRDAF
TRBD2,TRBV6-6,ASSRLAGGPGKNIQY
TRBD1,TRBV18,ASSPPGTAIAGELF
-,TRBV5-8,ASSLRFSYEQY
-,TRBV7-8,ASSSGLASAETQY
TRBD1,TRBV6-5,ASMIGTGNTGELF
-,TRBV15,ATSSPTALSEKLF
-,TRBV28,ASSFGVGFGDTEAF
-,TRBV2,ASRRDLGTQY
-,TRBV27,ASSRLDGLMDGYT
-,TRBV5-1,ASSLVDRQETQY
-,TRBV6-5,ASSYALGPGELF
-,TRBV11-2,ASSYDSSYEQY
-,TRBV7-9,ASSFNLRETQY
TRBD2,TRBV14,ASSPPLGGREPYNEQF
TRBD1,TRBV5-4,ASSSGQSRPHGYT
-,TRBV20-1,SASSSEGTQY
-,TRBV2,ASSEGLLRIQETQY
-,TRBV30,AWVEQGFGTQY
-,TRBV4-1,ASSPISPSTDTQY
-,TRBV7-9,ASSLAAGTQY
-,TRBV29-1,SVEEEQGRRPGANVLT
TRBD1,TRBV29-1,SVKDRDSSYEQY
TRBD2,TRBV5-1,ASSFGTSGQETQY
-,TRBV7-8,ASSLASSYEQY
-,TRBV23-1,ATPEPNEQF
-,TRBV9,ASSVGPGSYEQY
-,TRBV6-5,ASTDKDYNSPLH
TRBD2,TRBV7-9,ARKGLAGGDTGELF
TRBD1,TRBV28,ASSHYPGQVNTGELF
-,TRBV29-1,SAEGSMNTEAF
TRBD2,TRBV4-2,ASSPAGGEGPTDTQY
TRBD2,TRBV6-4,ASRPGGFGELF
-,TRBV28,ASRLGARGVGQPQH
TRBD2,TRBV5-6,ASSLVASGRDEQY
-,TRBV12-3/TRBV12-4,ASSLEIQYEQY
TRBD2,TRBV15,ATSRDRTSGRDSEQF